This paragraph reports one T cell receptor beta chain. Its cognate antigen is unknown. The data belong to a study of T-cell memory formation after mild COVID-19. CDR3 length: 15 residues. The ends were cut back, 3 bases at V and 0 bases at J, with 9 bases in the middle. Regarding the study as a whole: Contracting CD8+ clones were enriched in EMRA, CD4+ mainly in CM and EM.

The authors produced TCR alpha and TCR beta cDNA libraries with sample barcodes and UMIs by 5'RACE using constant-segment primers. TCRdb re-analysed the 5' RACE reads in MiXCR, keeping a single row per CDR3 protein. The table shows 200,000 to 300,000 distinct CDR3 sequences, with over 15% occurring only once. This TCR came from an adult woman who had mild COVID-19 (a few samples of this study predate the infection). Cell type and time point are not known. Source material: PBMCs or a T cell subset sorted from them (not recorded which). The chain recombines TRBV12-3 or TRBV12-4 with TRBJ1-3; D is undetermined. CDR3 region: CASSFLGSSGNTIYF. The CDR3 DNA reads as TGTGCCAGCAGTTTTCTAGGCTCCTCTGGAAACACCATATATTTT.